This T cell receptor (beta chain) came from a study of cytomegalovirus exposure and HLA in healthy donors. Sequencing used immunoSEQ multiplex PCR; TCRdb keeps in-frame clones, though not all of them. The sample holds about 110,000 clones, approximately 95% seen once. Overall study results and limits: The listing of 150 or so TCR beta chains classed them as cytomegalovirus-associated. The classifier reportedly diagnosed cytomegalovirus status with high sensitivity and specificity. There were some public TCRs occurring in many donors, but most TCR sequences were rare.

As to this clone: The antigen remains unidentified.

J was trimmed by 0 bases and V by 2 bases; bases with no gene match: 2. The CDR3 is made up of 15 amino acids. Germline-derived CDR1 and CDR2 are SGDLS and YYNGEE. This receptor was obtained from a woman younger than 35 in good health and CMV-seronegative. This rearrangement joins TRBV9 to TRBJ2-3; 8 bases align to TRBD1. Material for sequencing was PBMCs. The CDR3 loop reads CASSVGQGSTDTQYF. Written as DNA, the CDR3 is TGTGCCAGCAGCGTCGGACAGGGTAGCACAGATACGCAGTATTTT.